These 10 T cell receptor beta chains originate from one sample sequenced in a study of human T cells and chemical hapten exposure. From the RACE reads, TCRdb called clonotypes with MiXCR, one entry per CDR3 protein. The data hold fewer than 300,000 distinct CDR3 sequences, with approximately 8.4% observed a single time. The sample's time point: pre-sensitization, week 0. Treatment indicated: therapeutic diphenylcyclopropenone sensitization with weekly scalp DPC. Sequencing was performed on whole blood, taken in connection with sensitization to the hapten diphenylcyclopropenone (DPC). The receptors shown here come from a woman in her 40s with alopecia areata. Some clones in this sample may be carry-over from other donors' samples.

This clonotype was observed a few times. The chain employs TRBV27 and TRBJ2-1; 7 nucleotides line up with TRBD2. The CDR3 runs 15 residues. Germline V gene data show CDR1 as MNHEY and CDR2 as SMNVEV (reference sequence). J lost 6 bases, V lost 3 bases, and 8 bases had no gene match. Here the CDR3 DNA reads TGTGCCAGCAGTTTCTATTCCGGGACTACCAATGAGCAGTTCTTC. This sequence encodes CASSFYSGTTNEQFF.

The chain carries TRBV29-1 and TRBJ2-3, with TRBD2 matching over 9 bases. In germline, CDR1 is SQVTM, CDR2 ANQGSEA. V lost 0 bases, J lost 4 bases, and 8 bases stayed unmatched. The CDR3 sequence is 16 residues long. The DNA for the CDR3 is TGCAGCGTTGAAGATGGGGCTAGCGGGATACCAGATACGCAGTATTTT. It yields the protein CSVEDGASGIPDTQYF.

This clonotype turned up a few times. The chain carries TRBV14 and TRBJ2-3; 14 positions match TRBD2. The CDR3 covers 19 residues. The germline V gene has CDR1 SGHDN and CDR2 FVKESK. The trim removed 1 base at V and 6 bases at J, leaving 12 bases unmatched. CDR3 residues: CASSQATGLAGVIMDTQYF. For the CDR3, the DNA is TGTGCCAGCAGCCAAGCTACGGGACTAGCGGGAGTCATAATGGATACGCAGTATTTT.

This clonotype was recorded a few times. In DNA form, the CDR3 reads TGTGCCAGCAGCTTACGCCCCAGCGGGAGGGCCAGTAGATATGAGCAGTTCTTC. Translated, it gives CASSLRPSGRASRYEQFF. The rearrangement joins TRBV7-8 to TRBJ2-1; 10 bases line up with TRBD2. This CDR3 region has 18 residues. With V trimmed by 2 bases and J by 8 bases, 15 bases remained unmatched. CDR1 and CDR2 (germline): SGHVS, FQNEAQ.

This clonotype was seen more than once but under ten times. The rearrangement uses TRBV6-1 and TRBJ2-7; 7 nucleotides agree with TRBD2. Germline V CDR1 and CDR2: MNHNS, SASEGT. With V trimmed by 8 bases and J by 3 bases, 13 bases remained unmatched. The CDR3 is 15 residues long. In nucleotides, the CDR3 is TGTGCCAGCGAGGATAGCAAAGCGGGATTCTACGAGCAGTACTTC. This encodes CASEDSKAGFYEQYF.

The chain carries TRBV30 and TRBJ1-5; D perhaps matches TRBD1 (5 bases). The length of the CDR3 is 14 residues. V was cut by 2 bases and J by 3 bases, with 11 bases left in between. Germline CDR1 GTSNPN, CDR2 SVGIG (reference sequence). The CDR3 sequence is CAWSTGTVNQPQHF. The CDR3 DNA reads as TGTGCCTGGAGTACCGGGACGGTCAATCAGCCCCAGCATTTT.

With regard to this clonotype: A much larger clone is a single base away; this may be a read error. The chain uses TRBV6-5 and TRBJ2-1; D might be TRBD2 (6 bases). V was pared by 7 bases and J by 6 bases, with 19 bases between. There are 15 residues in the CDR3. CDR1 and CDR2 (germline): MNHEY, SVGAGI. The CDR3 loop is CASTRFTGSSNEQFF. Written as DNA, the CDR3 is TGTGCCAGCACCCGTTTTACCGGGAGTTCCAATGAGCAGTTCTTC.

This clonotype was seen ten or more times. The CDR3 region has the DNA TGTGCCAGCAGCGGACAGTATGGGTATGGCTACACCTTC. Translated: CASSGQYGYGYTF. The V and J genes are TRBV28 and TRBJ1-2; weak D call: TRBD1 (6 bases). Germline V lookup: CDR1 MDHEN, CDR2 SYDVKM. V was cut by 6 bases and J by 5 bases, with 13 bases left in between. This CDR3 region has 13 residues.

The chain employs TRBV5-5 and TRBJ2-5; TRBD2 aligns across 8 bases. The germline V gene encodes CDR1 SGHKS and CDR2 YYEKEE (reference sequence). The CDR3 loop spans 15 amino acids. Losses at the gene ends were 0 bases for V and 4 bases for J; bases not matched to a gene: 5. CDR3 in DNA: TGTGCCAGCAGCTTGGTGGGACTAGGCACAGAGACCCAGTACTTC. It encodes CASSLVGLGTETQYF.

This clonotype has at least ten counts. This chain joins TRBV5-4 and TRBJ2-3, with TRBD1 identical over 9 bases. This CDR3 spans 15 amino acids. Per germline, CDR1 SGHNT and CDR2 YYREEE (reference sequence). The V segment lost 1 base and the J segment 5 bases; nucleotides outside the gene matches: 5. For the CDR3, the DNA is TGTGCCAGCAGCTTGCCGGGACAGGGAAAAGATACGCAGTATTTT. Its protein is CASSLPGQGKDTQYF. The full variable domain, rest sourced from reference TRBV5-4 and TRBJ2-3, is ETGVTQSPTHLIKTRGQQVTLRCSSQSGHNTVSWYQQALGQGPQFIFQYYREEENGRGNFPPRFSGLQFPNYSSELNVNALELDDSALYLCASSLPGQGKDTQYFGPGTRLTVL.